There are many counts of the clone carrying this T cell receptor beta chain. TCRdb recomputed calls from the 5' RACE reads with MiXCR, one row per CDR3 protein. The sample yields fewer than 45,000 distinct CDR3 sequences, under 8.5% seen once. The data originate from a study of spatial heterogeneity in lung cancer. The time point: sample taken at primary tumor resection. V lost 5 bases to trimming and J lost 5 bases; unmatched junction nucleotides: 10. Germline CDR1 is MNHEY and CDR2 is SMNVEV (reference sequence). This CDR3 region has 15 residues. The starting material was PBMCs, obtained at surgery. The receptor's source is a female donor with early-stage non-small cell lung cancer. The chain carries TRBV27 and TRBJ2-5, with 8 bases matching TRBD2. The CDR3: CASSLFSGGPETQYF. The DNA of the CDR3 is TGTGCCAGCAGTCTCTTTTCGGGAGGGCCGGAGACCCAGTACTTC.